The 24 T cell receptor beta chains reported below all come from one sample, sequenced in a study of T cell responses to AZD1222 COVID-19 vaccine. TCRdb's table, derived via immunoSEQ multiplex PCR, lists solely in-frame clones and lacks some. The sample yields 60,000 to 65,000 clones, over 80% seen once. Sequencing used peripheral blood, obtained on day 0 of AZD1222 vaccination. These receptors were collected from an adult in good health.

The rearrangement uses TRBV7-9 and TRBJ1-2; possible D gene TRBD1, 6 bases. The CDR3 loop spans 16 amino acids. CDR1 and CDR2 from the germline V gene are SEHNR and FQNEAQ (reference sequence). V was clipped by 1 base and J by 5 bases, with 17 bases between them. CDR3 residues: CASSLGRGARNYGYTF. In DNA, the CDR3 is TGTGCCAGCAGCTTAGGCAGGGGCGCGAGAAATTATGGCTACACCTTC.

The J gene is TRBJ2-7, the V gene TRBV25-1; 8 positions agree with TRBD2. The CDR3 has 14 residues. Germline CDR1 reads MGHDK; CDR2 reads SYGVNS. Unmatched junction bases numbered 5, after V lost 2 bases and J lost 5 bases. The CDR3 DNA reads TGTGCCAGCAGTGAAAGCGGGGGTGGGGACGAGCAGTACTTC. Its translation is CASSESGGGDEQYF.

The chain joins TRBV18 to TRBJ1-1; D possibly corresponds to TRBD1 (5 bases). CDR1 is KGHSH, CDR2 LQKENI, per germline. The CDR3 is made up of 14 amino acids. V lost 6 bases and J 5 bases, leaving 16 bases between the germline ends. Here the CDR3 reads CASSNEGVRTEAFF. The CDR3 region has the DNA TGTGCCAGCTCTAACGAAGGGGTTAGGACTGAAGCTTTCTTT.

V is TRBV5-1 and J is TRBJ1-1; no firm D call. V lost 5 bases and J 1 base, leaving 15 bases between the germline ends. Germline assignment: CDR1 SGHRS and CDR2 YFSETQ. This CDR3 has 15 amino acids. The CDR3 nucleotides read TGCGCCAGCAGGCCCGCTACAAACCGGAACACTGAAGCTTTCTTT. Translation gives CASRPATNRNTEAFF.

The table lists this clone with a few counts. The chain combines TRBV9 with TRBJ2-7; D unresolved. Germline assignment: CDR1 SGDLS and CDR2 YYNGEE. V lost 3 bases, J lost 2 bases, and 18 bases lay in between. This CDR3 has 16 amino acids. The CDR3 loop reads CASSDPPGQRTYEQYF. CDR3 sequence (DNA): TGTGCCAGCAGCGACCCGCCTGGGCAGCGCACCTACGAGCAGTACTTC.

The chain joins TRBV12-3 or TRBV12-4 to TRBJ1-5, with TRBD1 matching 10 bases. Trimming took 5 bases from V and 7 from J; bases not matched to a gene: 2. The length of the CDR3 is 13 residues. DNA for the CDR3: TGTGCCAGCAGTGGGACAGGGGAACAGCCCCAGCATTTT. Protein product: CASSGTGEQPQHF.

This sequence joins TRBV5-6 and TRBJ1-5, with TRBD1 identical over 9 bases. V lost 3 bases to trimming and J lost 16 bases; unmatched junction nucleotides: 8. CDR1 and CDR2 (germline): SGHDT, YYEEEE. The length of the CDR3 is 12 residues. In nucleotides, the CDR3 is TGTGCCAGCAGCTCGACCGGGACAGGGAATCATTTT. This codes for CASSSTGTGNHF.

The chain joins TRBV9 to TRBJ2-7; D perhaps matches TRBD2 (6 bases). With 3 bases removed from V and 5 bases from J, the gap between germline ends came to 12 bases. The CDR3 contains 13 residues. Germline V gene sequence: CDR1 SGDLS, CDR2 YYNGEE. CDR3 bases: TGTGCCAGCAGCGGGGGAGGAGGGAACGAGCAGTACTTC. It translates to CASSGGGGNEQYF.

CDR3 loop: CASSEDRDNTEAFF. CDR3 DNA: TGTGCCAGCAGTGAGGACAGGGACAACACTGAAGCTTTCTTT. The V call is TRBV6-1, the J call TRBJ1-1, with 8 bases fitting TRBD1. The CDR3 totals 14 residues. Germline lookup yields CDR1 MNHNS and CDR2 SASEGT. The ends lost 3 bases at V and 2 bases at J; junction bases unmatched: 2.

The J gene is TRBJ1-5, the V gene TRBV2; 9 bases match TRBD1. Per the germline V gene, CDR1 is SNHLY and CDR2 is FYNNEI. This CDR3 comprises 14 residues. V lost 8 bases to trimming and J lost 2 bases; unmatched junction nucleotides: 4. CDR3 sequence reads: CASVRDRGNQPQHF. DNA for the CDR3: TGTGCCAGCGTCCGGGACAGGGGCAATCAGCCCCAGCATTTT.

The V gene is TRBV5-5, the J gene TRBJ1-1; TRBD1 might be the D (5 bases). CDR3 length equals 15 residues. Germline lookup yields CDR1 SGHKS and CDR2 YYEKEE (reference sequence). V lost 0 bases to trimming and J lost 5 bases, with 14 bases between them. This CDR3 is CASSLEGTDKTEAFF. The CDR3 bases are TGTGCCAGCAGCTTGGAGGGGACGGACAAGACTGAAGCTTTCTTT.

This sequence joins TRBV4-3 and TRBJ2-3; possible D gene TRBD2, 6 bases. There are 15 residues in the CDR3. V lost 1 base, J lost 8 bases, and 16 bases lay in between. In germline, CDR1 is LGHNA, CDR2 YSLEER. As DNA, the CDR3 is TGCGCCAGCAGCCAAGTAGCGGTTCGTGGGGGTACGCAGTATTTT. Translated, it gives CASSQVAVRGGTQYF.

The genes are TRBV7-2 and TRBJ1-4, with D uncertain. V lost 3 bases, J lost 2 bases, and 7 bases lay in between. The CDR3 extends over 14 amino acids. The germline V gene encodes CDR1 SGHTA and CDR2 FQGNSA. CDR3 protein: CASSFLGTNEKLFF. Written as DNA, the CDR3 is TGTGCCAGCAGCTTTTTGGGTACTAATGAAAAACTGTTTTTT.

The CDR3 nucleotides read TGTGCCAGCAGCCTCCAACAGGGGGATCAGCCCCAGCATTTT. The encoded protein is CASSLQQGDQPQHF. The genes are TRBV4-2 and TRBJ1-5; 8 nucleotides align to TRBD1. Unmatched junction bases numbered 4, after V lost 4 bases and J lost 5 bases. The V gene's germline CDR1 is LGHNA and CDR2 YNFKEQ. CDR3 length: 14 residues.

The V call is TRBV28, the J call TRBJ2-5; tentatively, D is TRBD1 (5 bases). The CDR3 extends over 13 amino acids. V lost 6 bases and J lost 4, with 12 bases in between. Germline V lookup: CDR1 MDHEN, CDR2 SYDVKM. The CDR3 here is CASSRTPIETQYF. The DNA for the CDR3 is TGTGCCAGCAGCCGGACACCAATAGAGACCCAGTACTTC.

The CDR3 nucleotides are TGTGCCAACAATCAAAGGGAAACGGATGACAATGAGCAGTTCTTC. Protein product: CANNQRETDDNEQFF. This chain links TRBV3-1 (or the pseudogene TRBV3-2) with TRBJ2-1; D uncertain. CDR3 length: 15 residues. V gave up 10 bases and J gave up 5 bases, with 21 bases separating them. Germline V gene sequence: CDR1 LGHDT, CDR2 YNNKEL (reference sequence).

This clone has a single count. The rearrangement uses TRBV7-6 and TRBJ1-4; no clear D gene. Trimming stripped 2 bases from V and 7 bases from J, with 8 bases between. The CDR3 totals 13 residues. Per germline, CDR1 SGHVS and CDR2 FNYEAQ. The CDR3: CASSLRTFEKLFF. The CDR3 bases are TGTGCCAGCAGCTTACGAACGTTTGAAAAACTGTTTTTT.

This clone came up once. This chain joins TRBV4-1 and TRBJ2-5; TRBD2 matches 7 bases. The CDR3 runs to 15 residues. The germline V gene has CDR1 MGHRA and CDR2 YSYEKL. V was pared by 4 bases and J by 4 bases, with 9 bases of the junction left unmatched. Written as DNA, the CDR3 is TGCGCCAGCAGCCGCCATGGGAGGGGAGGAGAGACCCAGTACTTC. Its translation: CASSRHGRGGETQYF.

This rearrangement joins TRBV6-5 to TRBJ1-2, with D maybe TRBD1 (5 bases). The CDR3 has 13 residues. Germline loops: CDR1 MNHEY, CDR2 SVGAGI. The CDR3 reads CASLRGAAYGYTF. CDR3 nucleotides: TGTGCAAGCCTCAGAGGGGCAGCCTATGGCTACACCTTC.

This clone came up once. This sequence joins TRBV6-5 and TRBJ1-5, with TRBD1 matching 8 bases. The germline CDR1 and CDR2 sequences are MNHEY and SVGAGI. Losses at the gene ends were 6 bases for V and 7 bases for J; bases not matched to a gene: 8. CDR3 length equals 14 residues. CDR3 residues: CASSAGTGEQPQHF. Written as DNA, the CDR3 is TGTGCCAGCAGCGCGGGGACAGGAGAACAGCCCCAGCATTTT.

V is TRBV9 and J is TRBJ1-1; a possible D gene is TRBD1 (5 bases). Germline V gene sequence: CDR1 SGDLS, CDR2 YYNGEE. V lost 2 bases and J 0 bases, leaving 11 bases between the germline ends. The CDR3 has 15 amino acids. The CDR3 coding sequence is TGTGCCAGCAGCGTTCAGGGAGCCATGAACACTGAAGCTTTCTTT. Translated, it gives CASSVQGAMNTEAFF.

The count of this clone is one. For the CDR3, the DNA is TGTGCAAGTCGCTTACTCGGCAGGGGGCGCCATGGATTGGATGGCTACACCTTC. Amino acid sequence: CASRLLGRGRHGLDGYTF. This chain uses TRBV12-2 with TRBJ1-2; the tabulated D call, TRBD1, remains unverified against the DNA. TRBV12-2 is recorded as a pseudogene. This CDR3 comprises 18 residues.

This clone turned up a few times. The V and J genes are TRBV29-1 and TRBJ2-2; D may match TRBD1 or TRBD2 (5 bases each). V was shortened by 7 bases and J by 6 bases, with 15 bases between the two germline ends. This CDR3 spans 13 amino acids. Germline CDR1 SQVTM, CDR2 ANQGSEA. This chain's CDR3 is CSGGRQGAGELFF. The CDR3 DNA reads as TGCAGCGGCGGGCGCCAGGGCGCCGGGGAGCTGTTTTTT.

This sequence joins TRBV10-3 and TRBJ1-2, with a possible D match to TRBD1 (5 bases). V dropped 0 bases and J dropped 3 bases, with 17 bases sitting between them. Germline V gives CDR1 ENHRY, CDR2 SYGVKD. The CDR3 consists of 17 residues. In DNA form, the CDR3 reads TGTGCCATCAGTGAGTCGATTGGGGGGTTGAAGGACTATGGCTACACCTTC. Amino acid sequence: CAISESIGGLKDYGYTF.